One and the same sample provided the 18 T cell receptor beta chains below, sequenced in a study of graft-versus-host responses after intestinal transplantation. Clones were read by immunoSEQ multiplex PCR, and TCRdb kept only the in-frame ones, dropping some. Of roughly 15,000 clones in the sample, around 79% were seen once. Intraepithelial lymphocytes and lamina propria lymphocytes were released through processing of graft tissue. The sequencing used ileum tissue, collected about 430 days after intestinal transplant. The receptors come from a human patient who received an intestinal transplant, so some T cells may come from the graft donor.

The chain employs TRBV29-1 and TRBJ2-3, with D perhaps matching TRBD1 (6 bases). Trimming took off 4 bases at V and 3 bases at J, with 20 bases between the two ends. Per the germline V gene, CDR1 is SQVTM and CDR2 is ANQGSEA. This CDR3 spans 16 amino acids. The CDR3 coding sequence is TGCAGCGTTGGGGGGCAGGGTGTCTTTTGGACAGATACGCAGTATTTT. Translating it yields CSVGGQGVFWTDTQYF.

V is TRBV19 and J is TRBJ1-1, with 7 nucleotides matching TRBD1. The CDR3 consists of 13 residues. Trimming cost V 7 bases and J 4 bases; bases outside gene matches: 6. Germline CDR1 and CDR2: LNHDA and SQIVND (reference sequence). The CDR3 spells CASNTGAATEAFF. The CDR3 nucleotides read TGTGCCAGTAACACAGGGGCGGCCACTGAAGCTTTCTTT.

The V and J genes are TRBV19 and TRBJ1-1; TRBD1 matches 7 bases. The CDR3 contains 15 residues. The V and J ends lost 5 bases and 1 base, in that order; junction bases with no gene match: 7. CDR1 is LNHDA and CDR2 is SQIVND in the germline V gene (reference sequence). Here the CDR3 DNA reads TGTGCCAGTAGTCCCCGGGACAGAACGAACACTGAAGCTTTCTTT. Encoded protein: CASSPRDRTNTEAFF.

This chain joins TRBV12-5 and TRBJ2-3, with D maybe TRBD2 (5 bases). Trimming cost V 2 bases and J 5 bases, with 8 bases left between them. The CDR3 has 13 amino acids. Germline V gives CDR1 LGHNT, CDR2 FRNRAP. The CDR3 sequence is CASGLTREDTQYF. The CDR3 DNA sequence: TGTGCTAGTGGTTTGACGAGGGAAGATACGCAGTATTTT. Looking up the rest from reference TRBV12-5 and TRBJ2-3 gives the full variable domain: DARVTQTPRHKVTEMGQEVTMRCQPILGHNTVFWYRQTMMQGLELLAYFRNRAPLDDSGMPKDRFSAEMPDATLATLKIQPSEPRDSAVYFCASGLTREDTQYFGPGTRLTVL.

V usage is TRBV7-8 and J usage is TRBJ2-7; 7 bases agree with TRBD2. After removal of 1 base from V and 1 base from J, the junction contained 10 bases not matched to a gene. Germline V CDR1 and CDR2: SGHVS, FQNEAQ. The CDR3 is 17 amino acids. CDR3 protein: CASSLVGGGTPSYEQYF. DNA for the CDR3: TGTGCCAGCAGCTTAGTGGGGGGAGGGACGCCATCCTACGAGCAGTACTTC.

CDR3 protein: CASRKTGTSRETQYF. CDR3 nucleotide sequence: TGTGCCAGCAGGAAGACCGGGACTAGCCGGGAGACCCAGTACTTC. The V call is TRBV2, the J call TRBJ2-5; the match to TRBD2 covers 9 bases. The CDR3 has 15 amino acids. J lost 5 bases, V lost 6 bases, and 10 bases had no gene match. Germline loops: CDR1 SNHLY, CDR2 FYNNEI.

The rearrangement uses TRBV7-9 and TRBJ1-4; D not resolved. CDR1 is SEHNR, CDR2 FQNEAQ, per germline (reference sequence). Trimming removed 6 bases at V and 8 bases at J, with 10 bases between. The CDR3 consists of 12 residues. The CDR3: CASRDDREKLFF. CDR3 sequence (DNA): TGTGCCAGCAGAGACGACCGGGAAAAACTGTTTTTT.

This clone has only one observation. This chain joins TRBV5-4 and TRBJ2-3, with D perhaps matching TRBD2 (6 bases). Germline V gives CDR1 SGHNT, CDR2 YYREEE (reference sequence). Trimming removed 0 bases at V and 5 bases at J, with 13 bases between. CDR3 length: 15 residues. The CDR3 DNA reads TGTGCCAGCAGCTTGGTGGGGGGACCGGGAGATACGCAGTATTTT. This sequence encodes CASSLVGGPGDTQYF.

The chain recombines TRBV6-5 with TRBJ2-7; D may be TRBD1 (5 bases). The CDR3 has 14 amino acids. V was shortened by 2 bases and J by 5 bases, with 13 bases between the two germline ends. Germline CDR1 reads MNHEY; CDR2 reads SVGAGI. CDR3: CASSYGAATNEQYF. The CDR3 nucleotides read TGTGCCAGCAGTTACGGGGCGGCAACCAACGAGCAGTACTTC.

The V and J genes are TRBV7-9 and TRBJ2-1, with D unresolved. This CDR3 is 14 amino acids long. V dropped 4 bases and J dropped 4 bases, with 11 bases sitting between them. Germline V CDR1 and CDR2: SEHNR, FQNEAQ (reference sequence). CDR3 sequence (DNA): TGTGCCAGCAGCTCGGGTCTTGGGTACAATGAGCAGTTCTTC. It codes for CASSSGLGYNEQFF. Combining the CDR3 with reference TRBV7-9 and TRBJ2-1 gives the whole variable domain DTGVSQNPRHKITKRGQNVTFRCDPISEHNRLYWYRQTLGQGPEFLTYFQNEAQLEKSRLLSDRFSAERPKGSFSTLEIQRTEQGDSAMYLCASSSGLGYNEQFFGPGTRLTVL.

V gene TRBV5-6 combines with J gene TRBJ2-5; 7 positions agree with TRBD2. The tail of the sequence fits TRBJ2-7 better, so the J call may be wrong. The CDR3 length is 16 residues. Germline CDR1 reads SGHDT; CDR2 reads YYEEEE. CDR3 in amino acids: CASSGRLAVGSYEQYF. CDR3 coding DNA: TGTGCCAGCAGCGGAAGGCTAGCGGTGGGGTCCTACGAGCAGTACTTC.

The chain is built from TRBV23-1 and TRBJ1-2; TRBD1 aligns across 7 bases. TRBV23-1 is an open reading frame, and its role is uncertain. This CDR3 spans 18 amino acids. After removal of 4 bases from V and 1 base from J, the junction contained 15 bases not matched to a gene. The CDR3: CASSLGADRDVGNYGYTF. CDR3 DNA sequence: TGCGCCAGCAGTCTGGGGGCCGACAGGGACGTGGGTAACTATGGCTACACCTTC.

The gene calls are TRBV7-2 and TRBJ2-7; D is tentatively TRBD1 or TRBD2 (5 bases each). The CDR3 is 13 residues long. Deletions cut 5 bases from V and 0 bases from J, with 8 bases between. Per germline, CDR1 SGHTA and CDR2 FQGNSA. This CDR3 reads CASSLRGSYEQYF. The CDR3 DNA sequence: TGTGCCAGCAGCCTGAGGGGCTCCTACGAGCAGTACTTC.

J is TRBJ1-1 and V is TRBV6-1, with no clear D. Trimming removed 7 bases from V and 6 bases from J, with 15 bases in between. The germline V gene has CDR1 MNHNS and CDR2 SASEGT. This CDR3 is built from 13 residues. CDR3 region: CASIQIGPAEAFF. The CDR3 nucleotides read TGTGCCAGCATCCAAATCGGGCCAGCTGAAGCTTTCTTT.

This chain joins TRBV4-1 and TRBJ2-7, with 8 positions matching TRBD1. Trimming at V came to 1 base and at J to 2 bases, leaving 7 bases not matched to a gene. CDR3 size: 16 residues. Per germline, CDR1 MGHRA and CDR2 YSYEKL. The CDR3 spells CASSQGTGKTAYEQYF. The CDR3 coding sequence is TGCGCCAGCAGCCAAGGGACAGGGAAAACAGCCTACGAGCAGTACTTC.

V usage is TRBV2 and J usage is TRBJ2-3; no reliable D call. The V gene lost 7 bases and the J gene lost 2 bases, with 10 bases spanning the gap. From germline, CDR1 is SNHLY and CDR2 FYNNEI. There are 13 residues in the CDR3. CDR3 sequence (DNA): TGTGCCAGCACTGCGAGCCCCACAGATACGCAGTATTTT. Amino acids: CASTASPTDTQYF.

The rearrangement joins TRBV5-7 to TRBJ1-2; 7 bases map to TRBD1. TRBV5-7 is filed as an ORF, its function uncertain. This CDR3 spans 13 amino acids. Germline trimming cut 0 bases from V and 6 bases from J; bases unmatched to any gene: 2. The CDR3 DNA reads TGTGCCAGCAGCTTGGGCAGGGGGGATGGCTACACCTTC. Translation: CASSLGRGDGYTF.

Here the CDR3 DNA reads TGTGCCAGCAGCTTGGGGTGGGCAGGGACTGAAGCTTTCTTT. This translates into CASSLGWAGTEAFF. The chain is built from TRBV7-9 and TRBJ1-1, with D maybe TRBD1 (5 bases). The CDR3 spans 14 residues. Trimming took off 3 bases at V and 5 bases at J, with 13 bases between the two ends. Germline loops: CDR1 SEHNR, CDR2 FQNEAQ (reference sequence).